These T cell receptor beta chains were read from a single sample in a study of blood T cells in healthy people across ages. TCRdb reanalysed the 5' RACE reads using MiXCR and keeps one entry per CDR3 protein. Here the sample spans around 1.7 million distinct CDR3 sequences, 28% being singletons. Sequencing was performed on blood. The receptors derive from a woman in her 30s in good health. Both conserved end residues are trimmed from each CDR3.

>TRBJ1-2|TRBV20-1
SAPLAGSDGYT
>TRBJ1-2|TRBV5-5
ASSYGPGGDYGYT
>TRBJ2-7|TRBV20-1
SAHREGYEQY
>TRBJ2-5|TRBV7-9
ASSPQRLTGTRETQY
>TRBJ2-6|TRBV9
ASRGPDRSGANVLT
>TRBJ2-4|TRBV6-1
ASGESGTQGNIQY
>TRBJ2-3|TRBV21-1
ASSKGDGGSHMGDTQY
>TRBJ1-1|TRBV7-2
ASSSQTGAIANTEAF
>TRBJ1-2|TRBV25-1
ASSETKVGYGYT
>TRBJ1-1|TRBV9
ARLKETGSTEAF
>TRBJ2-4|TRBV6-6
ASSYPDSSQNIQY
>TRBJ1-4|TRBV20-1
SASQAEKLF
>TRBJ1-1|TRBV4-1
ASSPSLGKGTEAF
>TRBJ1-5|TRBV12-3/TRBV12-4
ASSRRGGGYSNQPQH
>TRBJ2-4|TRBV9
ASSARSTRESIQY
>TRBJ2-7|TRBV28
ASSMGHPPGKQY
>TRBJ2-5|TRBV12-3/TRBV12-4
ASSLWRRETQY
>TRBJ2-1|TRBV7-2
ASSSMGPPGHSEQF
>TRBJ2-7|TRBV6-6
ASSYDVSFYEQY
>TRBJ2-3|TRBV7-2
ASSFQRGRGDTQY
>TRBJ2-5|TRBV15
ATSSYTAFHETQY
>TRBJ1-1|TRBV5-6
ASSVGDYTEAF
>TRBJ2-1|TRBV12-3/TRBV12-4
ASRDRGSNGQF
>TRBJ2-4|TRBV7-2
ASEMKAKNIQY
>TRBJ1-1|TRBV20-1
SASQGGTNTEAF
>TRBJ1-2|TRBV20-1
SASRQGGEGYGYT